This T cell receptor (beta chain) was captured by sequencing in a study of blood T cell repertoires in COVID-19 (dated by TCRdb to the early 2020s). With regard to the full study: Samples from collaborators originated in the United States, Italy and Spain and spanned both the acute and convalescent phases of COVID-19. The material from the prospective study consisted of cDNA or gDNA derived from T cells, B-cell-depleted T cells, or PBMCs. Deeply sampled blood TCRbeta repertoires from subjects exposed to, actively infected with, or recovered from COVID-19 were included in the dataset. The repertoires were made available in a free public database intended to serve as a resource for research on the immune response to SARS-CoV-2. Samples were obtained from the ongoing ImmuneRACE study (first 160 participants) and from 1,254 subjects provided by 6 global collaborators. Sample metadata almost always included a de-identified subject ID, COVID-19 status, age in years and sex. Where available, HLA class I and class II types were obtained from metadata supplied by the sample provider rather than from assay-based typing.

Whole blood was collected in K2EDTA tubes by collaborating institutions according to the institutions' own protocols. Collaborator samples were shipped for TCRbeta analysis as frozen whole blood, isolated PBMCs, or DNA extracted from either sample type. Regarding this clone: Its antigen is unknown. Per-base quality was not reported, and no clone a single base away is much larger than it.

The CDR3 has 18 amino acids, counting the end cysteine and phenylalanine. Kept here is only the CDR3 DNA, which spans 54 bases and is read in frame from base 1. The paper as a whole reports these results and caveats: How much clinical and demographic metadata was included differed by source and by participant, and the metadata was provided uncurated.

TCRbeta CDR3 regions were amplified from genomic DNA using the immunoSEQ Assay, a bias-controlled multiplex PCR. The paper's data handling went like this. The number of nucleated cells in each sample was estimated from the amplification of reference gene primers within the assay. To quantify the absolute abundance of each unique TCRbeta CDR3 rearrangement, sequence reads were collapsed and filtered. Productive Simpson clonality was computed per sample as the square root of Simpson's diversity index over productive rearrangements. As stored in TCRdb, this immuneACCESS dataset retains in-frame rearrangements with V and J assigned. A fraction of the clones does not appear; measured against another copy, unresolved V genes explain less than half of the discrepancy, and the remainder lacks a known reason. For V, J and clone size, that table is used; D and trimming come from the DNA. This sample is represented by roughly 67,000 clones; 80% to 85% of them were singletons. Together, the top ten hold more than 7% of the sample.

The sequenced sample consisted of peripheral blood. The sequence came from a man in his fifties or sixties with active COVID-19. In this chain, TRBV21-1 is recombined with TRBJ1-1. TRBV21-1 has pseudogene status. The bases read TGTGCCAGCAGCAAAGGTTCCGAGGTGGAGGGATGGTTCGCTGAAGCTTTCTTT. The translation is CASSKGSEVEGWFAEAFF.